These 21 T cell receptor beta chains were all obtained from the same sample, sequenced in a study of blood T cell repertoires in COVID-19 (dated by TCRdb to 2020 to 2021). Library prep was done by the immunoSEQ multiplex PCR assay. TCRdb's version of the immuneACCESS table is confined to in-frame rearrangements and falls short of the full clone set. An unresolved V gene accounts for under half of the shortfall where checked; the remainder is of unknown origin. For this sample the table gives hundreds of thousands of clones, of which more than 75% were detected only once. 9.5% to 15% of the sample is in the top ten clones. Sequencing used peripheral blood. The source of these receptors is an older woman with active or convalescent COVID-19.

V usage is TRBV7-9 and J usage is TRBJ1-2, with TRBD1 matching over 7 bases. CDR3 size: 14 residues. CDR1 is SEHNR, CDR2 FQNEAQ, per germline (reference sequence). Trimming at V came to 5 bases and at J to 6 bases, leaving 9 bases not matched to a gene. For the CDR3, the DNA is TGTGCCAGCAGCCTGACACAGGGGATGAATGGCTACACCTTC. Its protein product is CASSLTQGMNGYTF.

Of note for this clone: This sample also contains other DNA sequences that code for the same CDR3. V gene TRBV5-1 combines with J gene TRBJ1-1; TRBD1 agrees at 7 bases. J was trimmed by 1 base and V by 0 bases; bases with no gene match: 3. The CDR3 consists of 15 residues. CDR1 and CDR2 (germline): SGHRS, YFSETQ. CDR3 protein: CASSLETGSNTEAFF. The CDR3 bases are TGCGCCAGCAGCTTGGAGACAGGGTCGAACACTGAAGCTTTCTTT.

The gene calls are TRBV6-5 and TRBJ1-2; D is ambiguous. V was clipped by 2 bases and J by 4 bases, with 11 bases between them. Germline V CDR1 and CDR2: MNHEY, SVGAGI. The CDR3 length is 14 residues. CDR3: CASSYAPRGYGYTF. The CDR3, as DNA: TGTGCCAGCAGTTACGCGCCGAGAGGCTATGGCTACACCTTC.

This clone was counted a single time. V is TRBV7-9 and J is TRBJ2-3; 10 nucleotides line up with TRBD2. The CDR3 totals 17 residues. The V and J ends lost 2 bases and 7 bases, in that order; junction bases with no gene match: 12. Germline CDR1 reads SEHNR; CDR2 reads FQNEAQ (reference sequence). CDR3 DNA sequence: TGTGCCAGCAGCTTAAGGTCGGCAGCGGGGGGGCTAAATACGCAGTATTTT. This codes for CASSLRSAAGGLNTQYF.

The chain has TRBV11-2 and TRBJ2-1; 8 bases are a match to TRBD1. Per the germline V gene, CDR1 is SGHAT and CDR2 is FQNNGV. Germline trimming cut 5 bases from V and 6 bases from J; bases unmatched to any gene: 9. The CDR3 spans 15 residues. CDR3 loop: CASSHGDRLGNEQFF. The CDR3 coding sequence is TGTGCCAGCAGCCATGGGGACAGGCTTGGCAATGAGCAGTTCTTC.

The CDR3 DNA follows: TGTGCCAGTAGTATAGTGAGTATAGCGGCCTACAATGAGCAGTTCTTC. The encoded protein is CASSIVSIAAYNEQFF. The V call is TRBV19, the J call TRBJ2-1; TRBD2 might be the D (6 bases). Germline V CDR1 and CDR2: LNHDA, SQIVND (reference sequence). The CDR3 consists of 16 residues. V lost 1 base and J 2 bases, leaving 12 bases between the germline ends.

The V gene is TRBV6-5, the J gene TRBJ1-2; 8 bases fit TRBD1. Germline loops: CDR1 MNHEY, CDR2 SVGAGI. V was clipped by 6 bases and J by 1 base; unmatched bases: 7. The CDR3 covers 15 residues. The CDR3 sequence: CASSFQGARNYGYTF. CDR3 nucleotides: TGTGCCAGCAGCTTTCAGGGGGCTCGTAACTATGGCTACACCTTC.

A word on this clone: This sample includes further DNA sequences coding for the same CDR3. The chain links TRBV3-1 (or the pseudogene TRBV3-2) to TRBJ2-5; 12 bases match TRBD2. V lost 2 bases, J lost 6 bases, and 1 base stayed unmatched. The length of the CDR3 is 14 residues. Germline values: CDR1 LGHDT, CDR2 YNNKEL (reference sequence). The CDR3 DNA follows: TGTGCCAGCAGCCAAAGGACTAGCGGGAAGACCCAGTACTTC. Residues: CASSQRTSGKTQYF.

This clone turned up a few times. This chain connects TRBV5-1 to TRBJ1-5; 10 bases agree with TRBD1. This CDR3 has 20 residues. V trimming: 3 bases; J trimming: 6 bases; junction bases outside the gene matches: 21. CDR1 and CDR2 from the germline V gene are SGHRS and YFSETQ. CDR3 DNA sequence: TGCGCCAGCAGCTGGGGGCCGGGACAGGGGACAGAAAGAGAAAGTCAGCCCCAGCATTTT. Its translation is CASSWGPGQGTERESQPQHF. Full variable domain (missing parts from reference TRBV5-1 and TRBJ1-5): KAGVTQTPRYLIKTRGQQVTLSCSPISGHRSVSWYQQTPGQGLQFLFEYFSETQRNKGNFPGRFSGRQFSNSRSEMNVSTLELGDSALYLCASSWGPGQGTERESQPQHFGDGTRLSIL.

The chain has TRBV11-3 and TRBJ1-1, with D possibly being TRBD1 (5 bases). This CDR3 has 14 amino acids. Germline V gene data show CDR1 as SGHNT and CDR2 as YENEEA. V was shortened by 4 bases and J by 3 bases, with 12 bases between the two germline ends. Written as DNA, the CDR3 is TGTGCCAGCAGCTCCGGGGGGGGAGACACTGAAGCTTTCTTT. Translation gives CASSSGGGDTEAFF.

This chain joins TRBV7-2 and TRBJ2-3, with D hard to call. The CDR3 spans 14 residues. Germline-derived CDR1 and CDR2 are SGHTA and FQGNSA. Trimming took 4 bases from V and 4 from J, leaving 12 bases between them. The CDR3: CASSSGTASDTQYF. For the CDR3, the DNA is TGTGCCAGCAGCTCCGGCACAGCATCAGATACGCAGTATTTT.

The CDR3 DNA is TGCAGCGTTGTTCTCAATGAGCAGTTCTTC. It encodes CSVVLNEQFF. J is TRBJ2-1 and V is TRBV29-1; D is unresolved. The V end lost 4 bases, the J end lost 6 bases, and 4 bases lay between the germline ends. The CDR3 length is 10 residues. CDR1 is SQVTM, CDR2 ANQGSEA, per germline.

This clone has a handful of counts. The CDR3 nucleotides are TGTGCCAGCTCACACGGGACAAGTCCTGGCTACACCTTC. This translates into CASSHGTSPGYTF. The J gene is TRBJ1-2, the V gene TRBV18, with D perhaps TRBD1 (6 bases). Trimming shortened V by 4 bases and J by 7 bases, and 13 bases separated the two germline ends. The germline gives CDR1 KGHSH, CDR2 LQKENI. CDR3 length: 13 residues.

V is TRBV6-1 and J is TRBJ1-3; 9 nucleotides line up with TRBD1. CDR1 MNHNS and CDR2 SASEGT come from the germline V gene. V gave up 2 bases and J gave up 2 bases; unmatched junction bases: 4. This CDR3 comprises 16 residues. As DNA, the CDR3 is TGTGCCAGCAGTGAATGGGGACAGGGCCCTGGAAACACCATATATTTT. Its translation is CASSEWGQGPGNTIYF.

The CDR3 loop reads CASSSGTGGKAFF. CDR3 DNA: TGTGCCAGCAGCTCGGGGACAGGGGGGAAAGCTTTCTTT. The J gene is TRBJ1-1, the V gene TRBV5-6, with TRBD1 identical over 11 bases. J lost 9 bases, V lost 3 bases, and 4 bases had no gene match. The CDR3 covers 13 residues. CDR1 and CDR2 from the germline V gene are SGHDT and YYEEEE. The full variable domain, in which reference TRBV5-6 and TRBJ1-1 provide the parts outside the CDR3, is DAGVTQSPTHLIKTRGQQVTLRCSPKSGHDTVSWYQQALGQGPQFIFQYYEEEERQRGNFPDRFSGHQFPNYSSELNVNALLLGDSALYLCASSSGTGGKAFFGQGTRLTVV.

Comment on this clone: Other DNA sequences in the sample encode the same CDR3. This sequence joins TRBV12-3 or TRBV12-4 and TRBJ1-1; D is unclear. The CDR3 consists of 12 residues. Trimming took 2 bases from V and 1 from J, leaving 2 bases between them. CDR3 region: CASSLRNTEAFF. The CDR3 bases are TGTGCCAGCAGTTTACGGAACACTGAAGCTTTCTTT.

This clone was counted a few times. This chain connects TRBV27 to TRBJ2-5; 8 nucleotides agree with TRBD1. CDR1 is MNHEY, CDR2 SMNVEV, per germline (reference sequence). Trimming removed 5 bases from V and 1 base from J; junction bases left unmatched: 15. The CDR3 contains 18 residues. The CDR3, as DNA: TGTGCCAGCAGTCCCCTCACCCGTGCAGGGGGCCCCCAAGAGACCCAGTACTTC. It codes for CASSPLTRAGGPQETQYF.

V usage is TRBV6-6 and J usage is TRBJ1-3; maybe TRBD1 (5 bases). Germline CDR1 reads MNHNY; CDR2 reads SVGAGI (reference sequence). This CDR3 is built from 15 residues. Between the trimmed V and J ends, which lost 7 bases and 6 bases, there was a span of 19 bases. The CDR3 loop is CASTRGAGLENTIYF. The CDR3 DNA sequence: TGTGCCAGCACCAGAGGGGCGGGGTTAGAAAACACCATATATTTT.

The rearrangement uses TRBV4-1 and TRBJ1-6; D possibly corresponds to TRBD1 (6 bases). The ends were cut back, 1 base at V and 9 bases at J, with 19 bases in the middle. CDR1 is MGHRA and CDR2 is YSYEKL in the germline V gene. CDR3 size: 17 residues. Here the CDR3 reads CASSQGGGGAWGSPLHF. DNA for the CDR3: TGCGCCAGCAGCCAAGGAGGTGGGGGCGCCTGGGGTTCACCCCTCCACTTT.

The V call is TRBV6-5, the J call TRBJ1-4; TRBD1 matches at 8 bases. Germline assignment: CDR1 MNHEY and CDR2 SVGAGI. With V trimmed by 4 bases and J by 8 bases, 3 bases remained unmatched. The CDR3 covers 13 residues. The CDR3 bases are TGTGCCAGCAGTTTGGACAGGGCGGAAAAACTGTTTTTT. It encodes CASSLDRAEKLFF.

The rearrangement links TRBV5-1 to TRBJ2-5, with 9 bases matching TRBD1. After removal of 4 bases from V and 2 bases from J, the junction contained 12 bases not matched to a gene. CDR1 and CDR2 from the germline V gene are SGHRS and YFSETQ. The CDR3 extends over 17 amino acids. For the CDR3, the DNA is TGCGCCAGCAGCGTGAGTGGGCAGGGACAGGGACAAGAGACCCAGTACTTC. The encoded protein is CASSVSGQGQGQETQYF.